This TCR beta chain was found in a study of blood T cell repertoires in COVID-19. Study-wide context: From the United States, Italy and Spain came samples of acute and convalescent COVID-19.

Some clones are missing from TCRdb's copy, which holds only in-frame ones; the method was immunoSEQ multiplex PCR. This sample has around 400,000 clones; approximately 87% occur once, and the top ten carry more than 9%. It was during active infection that Seattle patients were enrolled and then longitudinally followed. The clonotype was recovered from a woman in her twenties or thirties with COVID-19, enrolled during active disease. The sequencing input was peripheral blood.

The CDR3 loop is CASSIASPSAEPQHF. CDR3 DNA sequence: TGTGCCAGTAGTATAGCTTCCCCCTCGGCGGAGCCCCAGCATTTT. V is TRBV19 and J is TRBJ1-5, with no clear D. Germline V CDR1 and CDR2: LNHDA, SQIVND (reference sequence). This CDR3 has 15 amino acids. V was pared by 1 base and J by 8 bases, with 15 bases between.